The rows below give T cell receptor beta chains drawn from one sample of a study of T cell responses to AZD1222 COVID-19 vaccine. Libraries were prepared by immunoSEQ multiplex PCR; TCRdb keeps only in-frame clonotypes and omits some of them. The sample yields 100,000 to 150,000 clones, 88% seen once. Specimen: peripheral blood, collected on day 0 of AZD1222 vaccination. The receptors shown here come from an adult in good health. CDR3s include the opening cysteine and the closing phenylalanine or tryptophan. Fields, in order: V gene, CDR3 length, J gene, clone size, D gene, CDR3 protein, CDR3 DNA. A D gene is named only where the DNA matches it firmly. Clone size appears in some rows only: once, few, many, or a class for an expanded clone.

TRBV2,14,TRBJ1-3,-,TRBD1,CASREGTARGTIYF,TGTGCCAGCAGGGAGGGGACAGCGAGGGGCACCATATATTTT
TRBV7-6,17,TRBJ2-1,-,-,CASSNRQAREPYNEQFF,TGTGCCAGCAGCAACCGACAGGCCCGAGAGCCCTACAATGAGCAGTTCTTC
TRBV19,12,TRBJ1-2,once,-,CASSRDGYGYTF,TGTGCCAGTAGTAGGGACGGCTATGGCTACACCTTC
TRBV10-1,13,TRBJ2-7,-,TRBD1,CASSDRGFYEQYF,TGCGCCAGCAGTGACAGGGGGTTCTACGAGCAGTACTTC
TRBV6-5,13,TRBJ2-7,few,-,CASSRPQGNEQYF,TGTGCCAGCAGTAGACCCCAGGGGAACGAGCAGTACTTC
TRBV19,17,TRBJ1-5,-,TRBD1,CASSPNRGNFFNQPQHF,TGTGCCAGTAGTCCTAACAGGGGGAATTTTTTTAATCAGCCCCAGCATTTT
TRBV20-1,11,TRBJ1-2,-,-,CSAPRQNGYTF,TGCAGTGCTCCGCGACAGAATGGCTACACCTTC
TRBV6-5,15,TRBJ2-2,once,-,CASIFGTPDTGELFF,TGTGCCAGCATTTTCGGGACCCCGGACACCGGGGAGCTGTTTTTT
TRBV4-3,16,TRBJ1-2,-,-,CASSQEYRSVNYGYTF,TGCGCCAGCAGCCAAGAGTACAGGTCCGTTAACTATGGCTACACCTTC
TRBV5-5,15,TRBJ2-7,-,TRBD2,CASSLGLASPYEQYF,TGTGCCAGCAGCCTGGGACTAGCGTCCCCCTACGAGCAGTACTTC
TRBV12-3/TRBV12-4,13,TRBJ2-4,-,-,CASRNSTKNIQYF,TGTGCCAGCAGGAACAGTACCAAAAACATTCAGTACTTC
TRBV9,13,TRBJ2-7,-,TRBD1,CASSVTGSYEQYF,TGTGCCAGCAGCGTGACAGGGTCCTACGAGCAGTACTTC
TRBV7-9,13,TRBJ2-7,-,TRBD1,CASTTGGSYEQYF,TGTGCCAGCACCACAGGGGGTTCCTACGAGCAGTACTTC
TRBV4-3,13,TRBJ2-3,-,-,CASSQDLGDTQYF,TGCGCCAGCAGCCAAGATCTGGGCGATACGCAGTATTTT
TRBV6-5,15,TRBJ1-6,-,-,CASSYLPDTNSPLHF,TGTGCCAGCAGTTACTTACCAGATACTAATTCACCCCTCCACTTT
TRBV3-1/TRBV3-2,13,TRBJ2-7,-,-,CASSQVGVWEQYF,TGTGCCAGCAGCCAAGTGGGGGTTTGGGAGCAGTACTTC
TRBV27,14,TRBJ1-2,-,-,CASKAQGVTGGYTF,TGTGCCAGCAAGGCCCAGGGAGTCACTGGTGGCTACACCTTC
TRBV7-8,14,TRBJ2-7,-,-,CASSFRDLAYEQYF,TGTGCCAGCAGCTTCCGGGACTTGGCCTACGAGCAGTACTTC
TRBV11-2,17,TRBJ2-5,-,-,CASRLLGRPRGGETQYF,TGTGCCAGCAGGTTACTAGGGCGGCCAAGGGGGGGAGAGACCCAGTACTTC
TRBV2,13,TRBJ2-7,-,TRBD1,CASARDRADEQYF,TGTGCCAGCGCCCGGGACAGGGCTGACGAGCAGTACTTC
TRBV28,11,TRBJ1-2,-,-,CASSEGVGYTF,TGTGCCAGCAGTGAGGGAGTTGGCTACACCTTC
TRBV3-1/TRBV3-2,18,TRBJ1-1,-,-,CASSQDEWQGRMNTEAFF,TGTGCCAGCAGCCAAGATGAGTGGCAGGGGCGAATGAACACTGAAGCTTTCTTT
TRBV6-5,15,TRBJ1-6,-,TRBD1,CASSYDRGGDSPLHF,TGTGCCAGCAGTTACGACAGGGGTGGTGATTCACCCCTCCACTTT
TRBV6-6,16,TRBJ2-7,-,TRBD2,CASSYSGTSGSYEQYF,TGTGCCAGCAGTTACTCAGGGACTAGCGGGTCCTACGAGCAGTACTTC
TRBV10-3,15,TRBJ1-3,-,-,CAISDHTRHGNTIYF,TGTGCCATCAGTGACCATACCCGGCATGGAAACACCATATATTTT
TRBV3-1/TRBV3-2,15,TRBJ1-4,-,-,CASSQGYQGGEKLFF,TGTGCCAGCAGCCAAGGGTATCAGGGTGGGGAAAAACTGTTTTTT
TRBV9,16,TRBJ1-2,-,TRBD1,CASSPGTGRVWDGYTF,TGTGCCAGCAGCCCCGGGACAGGGAGAGTTTGGGATGGCTACACCTTC
TRBV5-1,15,TRBJ2-7,-,TRBD1,CASSLWGQRDYEQYF,TGCGCCAGCAGCTTGTGGGGACAGAGGGACTACGAGCAGTACTTC
TRBV6-4,15,TRBJ2-1,-,-,CASTYEAGIYNEQFF,TGTGCCAGCACCTACGAGGCGGGAATCTACAATGAGCAGTTCTTC
TRBV7-2,14,TRBJ2-5,-,TRBD1,CASQPGQGTQTQYF,TGTGCCAGCCAGCCGGGACAGGGGACACAGACCCAGTACTTC
TRBV7-2,11,TRBJ2-7,-,-,CASSFVNEQYF,TGTGCCAGCAGCTTCGTTAACGAGCAGTACTTC
TRBV7-4,15,TRBJ2-1,-,-,CASSFLGGVGNEQFF,TGTGCCAGCAGCTTTTTGGGGGGAGTAGGCAATGAGCAGTTCTTC
TRBV9,17,TRBJ1-3,-,TRBD1,CASSVVGTGAYGNTIYF,TGTGCCAGCAGCGTAGTCGGGACAGGGGCTTATGGAAACACCATATATTTT
TRBV7-3,15,TRBJ2-2,once,TRBD1,CASSLTGQEAGELFF,TGTGCCAGCAGCCTAACGGGACAGGAGGCCGGGGAGCTGTTTTTT
TRBV19,15,TRBJ2-7,-,-,CASSIATTGTSEQYF,TGTGCCAGTAGTATCGCAACTACCGGGACATCCGAGCAGTACTTC
TRBV10-1,13,TRBJ1-1,-,-,CASRRGSGTEAFF,TGCGCCAGCAGACGGGGTTCAGGGACTGAAGCTTTCTTT
TRBV7-9,16,TRBJ1-2,-,TRBD1,CASSSTGQVLGYGYTF,TGTGCCAGCAGCTCCACCGGACAGGTACTAGGATACGGCTACACCTTC
TRBV7-9,17,TRBJ2-7,-,TRBD2,CASSRVTLAGGLIEQYF,TGTGCCAGCAGCCGGGTGACTCTAGCGGGAGGACTCATCGAGCAGTACTTC
TRBV28,18,TRBJ1-6,-,TRBD1,CASSRIGTGKIGNSPLHF,TGTGCCAGCAGCCGAATTGGGACAGGGAAAATCGGCAATTCACCCCTCCACTTT
TRBV30,13,TRBJ2-1,-,-,CAWSPSSYNEQFF,TGTGCCTGGAGTCCCTCTTCGTACAATGAGCAGTTCTTC
TRBV6-2/TRBV6-3,14,TRBJ1-2,-,-,CASSYSERADGYTF,TGTGCCAGCAGTTACTCCGAACGGGCGGATGGCTACACCTTC
TRBV4-1,11,TRBJ1-2,-,-,CASRGPGDLSF,TGCGCCAGCAGAGGTCCCGGGGACTTAAGCTTC
TRBV5-1,16,TRBJ2-3,-,-,CASSLGGGTTTDTQYF,TGCGCCAGCAGCTTGGGAGGGGGGACTACCACAGATACGCAGTATTTT
TRBV7-3,14,TRBJ2-3,-,TRBD2,CASSLAGASDTQYF,TGTGCCAGCAGTCTAGCGGGGGCCTCAGATACGCAGTATTTT
TRBV5-1,13,TRBJ1-1,-,-,CASSFIDNTEAFF,TGCGCCAGCAGCTTTATCGATAACACTGAAGCTTTCTTT
TRBV6-5,14,TRBJ2-7,once,-,CANALGWGAYEQYF,TGTGCCAATGCGTTGGGATGGGGGGCCTACGAGCAGTACTTC
TRBV10-2,14,TRBJ2-3,-,-,CASSDWRLGDTQYF,TGCGCCAGCAGTGATTGGCGGCTAGGAGATACGCAGTATTTT
TRBV6-1,14,TRBJ1-3,few,-,CASSEAGAGNTIYF,TGTGCCAGCAGTGAAGCTGGGGCTGGAAACACCATATATTTT
TRBV6-5,14,TRBJ1-3,-,-,CASSPRGFGNTIYF,TGTGCCAGCAGTCCACGGGGTTTCGGAAACACCATATATTTT
TRBV5-1,18,TRBJ1-4,-,TRBD1,CASSLALGRGPTNEKLFF,TGCGCCAGCAGCTTGGCCCTGGGTAGGGGGCCCACTAATGAAAAACTGTTTTTT
TRBV28,14,TRBJ2-2,-,-,CASSLFVGPGELFF,TGTGCCAGCAGTTTATTCGTAGGCCCCGGGGAGCTGTTTTTT